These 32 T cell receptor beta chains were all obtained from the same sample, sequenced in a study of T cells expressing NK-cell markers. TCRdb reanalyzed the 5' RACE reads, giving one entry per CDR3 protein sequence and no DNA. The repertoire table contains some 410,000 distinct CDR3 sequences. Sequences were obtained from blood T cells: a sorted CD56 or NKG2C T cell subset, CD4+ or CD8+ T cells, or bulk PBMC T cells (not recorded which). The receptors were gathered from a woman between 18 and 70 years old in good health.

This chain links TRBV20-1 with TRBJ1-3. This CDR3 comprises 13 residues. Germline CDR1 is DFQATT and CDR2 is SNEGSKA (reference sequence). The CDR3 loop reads CSATVLSGNTIYF.

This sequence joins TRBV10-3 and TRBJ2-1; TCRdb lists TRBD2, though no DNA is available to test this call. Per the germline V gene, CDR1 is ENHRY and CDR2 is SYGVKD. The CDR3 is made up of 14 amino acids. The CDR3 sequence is CATRSSGSYNEQFF.

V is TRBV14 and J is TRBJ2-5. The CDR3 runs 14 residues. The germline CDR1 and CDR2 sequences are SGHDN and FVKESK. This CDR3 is CASSQAQYQETQYF.

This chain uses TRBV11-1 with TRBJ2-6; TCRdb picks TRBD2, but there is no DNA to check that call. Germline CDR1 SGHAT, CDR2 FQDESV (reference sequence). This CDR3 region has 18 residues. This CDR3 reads CASSPIAGGNSGANVLTF. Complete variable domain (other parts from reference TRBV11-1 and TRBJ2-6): EAEVAQSPRYKITEKSQAVAFWCDPISGHATLYWYRQILGQGPELLVQFQDESVVDDSQLPKDRFSAERLKGVDSTLKIQPAELGDSAMYLCASSPIAGGNSGANVLTFGAGSRLTVL.

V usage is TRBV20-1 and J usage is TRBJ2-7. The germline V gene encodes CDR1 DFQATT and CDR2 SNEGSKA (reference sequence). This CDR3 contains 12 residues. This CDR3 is CSARGKENEQYF.

The CDR3 spells CATSRGMGMSGYTF. This rearrangement joins TRBV15 to TRBJ1-2. In germline, CDR1 is LNHNV, CDR2 YYDKDF (reference sequence). The CDR3 has 14 residues.

CDR3: CASKSLVGSYNEQFF. V gene TRBV2 combines with J gene TRBJ2-1; TCRdb's D call, TRBD2, is unchecked because there is no DNA. The length of the CDR3 is 15 residues. Germline values: CDR1 SNHLY, CDR2 FYNNEI.

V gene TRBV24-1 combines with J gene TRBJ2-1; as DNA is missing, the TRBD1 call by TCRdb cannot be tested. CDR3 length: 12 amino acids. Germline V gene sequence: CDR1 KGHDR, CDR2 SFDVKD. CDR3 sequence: CATSDPGQQQFF.

CDR3 region: CAWSPGLAGTIQYF. The rearrangement uses TRBV30 and TRBJ2-4; with no DNA, the TCRdb D assignment of TRBD2 cannot be verified. Germline CDR1 is GTSNPN and CDR2 is SVGIG (reference sequence). This CDR3 comprises 14 residues.

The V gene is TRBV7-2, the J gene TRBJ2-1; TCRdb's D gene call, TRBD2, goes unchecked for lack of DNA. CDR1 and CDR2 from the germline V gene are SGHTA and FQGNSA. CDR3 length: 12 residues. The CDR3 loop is CASSKPAGEQFF.

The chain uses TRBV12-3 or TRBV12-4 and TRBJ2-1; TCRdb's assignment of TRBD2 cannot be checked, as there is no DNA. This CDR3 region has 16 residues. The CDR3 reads CASSPPPGTRYNEQFF.

This chain's CDR3 is CASSSSGTGELFF. J is TRBJ2-2 and V is TRBV7-3; TCRdb reports TRBD2, a call that lacks DNA to check it against. Germline V CDR1 and CDR2: SGHTA, FQGTGA. The CDR3 has 13 residues.

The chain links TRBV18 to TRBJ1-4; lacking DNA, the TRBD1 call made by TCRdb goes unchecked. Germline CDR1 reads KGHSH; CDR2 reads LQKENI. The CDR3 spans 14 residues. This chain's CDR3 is CASSLGTGPEKLFF. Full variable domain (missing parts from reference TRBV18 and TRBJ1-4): NAGVMQNPRHLVRRRGQEARLRCSPMKGHSHVYWYRQLPEEGLKFMVYLQKENIIDESGMPKERFSAEFPKEGPSILRIQQVVRGDSAAYFCASSLGTGPEKLFFGSGTQLSVL.

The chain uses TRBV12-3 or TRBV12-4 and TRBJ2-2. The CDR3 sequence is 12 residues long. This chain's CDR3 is CASSPARGELFF.

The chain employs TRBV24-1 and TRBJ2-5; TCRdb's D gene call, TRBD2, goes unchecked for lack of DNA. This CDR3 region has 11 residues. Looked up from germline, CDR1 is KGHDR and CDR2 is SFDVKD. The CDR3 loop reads CATKAGETQYF.

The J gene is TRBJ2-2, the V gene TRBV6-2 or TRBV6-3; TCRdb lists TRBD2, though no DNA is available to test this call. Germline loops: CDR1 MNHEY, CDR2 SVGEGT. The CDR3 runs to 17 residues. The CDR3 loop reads CASSWEAGVVHTGELFF.

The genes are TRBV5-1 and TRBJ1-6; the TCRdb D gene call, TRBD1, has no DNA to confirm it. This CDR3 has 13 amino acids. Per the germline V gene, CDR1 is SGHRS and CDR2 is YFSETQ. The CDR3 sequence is CASMGQGDSPLHF.

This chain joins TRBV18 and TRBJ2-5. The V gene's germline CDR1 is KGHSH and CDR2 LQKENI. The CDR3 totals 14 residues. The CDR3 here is CASSLSGGQETQYF.

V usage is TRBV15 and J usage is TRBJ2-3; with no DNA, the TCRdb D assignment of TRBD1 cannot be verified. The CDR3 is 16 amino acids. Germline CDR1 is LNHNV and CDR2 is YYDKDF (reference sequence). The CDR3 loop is CATSGGATGSTDTQYF.

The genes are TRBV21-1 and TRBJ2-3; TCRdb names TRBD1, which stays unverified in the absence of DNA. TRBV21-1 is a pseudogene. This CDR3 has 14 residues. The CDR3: CASILTGGTDTQYF.

The CDR3 protein is CAISDPGHPDTEAFF. The chain employs TRBV10-3 and TRBJ1-1; the TRBD1 assignment by TCRdb is unverifiable without DNA. The germline V gene encodes CDR1 ENHRY and CDR2 SYGVKD. The CDR3 runs to 15 residues.

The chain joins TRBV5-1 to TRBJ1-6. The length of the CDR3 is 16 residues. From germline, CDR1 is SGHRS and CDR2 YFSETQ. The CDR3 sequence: CASSSPVGEGESPLHF.

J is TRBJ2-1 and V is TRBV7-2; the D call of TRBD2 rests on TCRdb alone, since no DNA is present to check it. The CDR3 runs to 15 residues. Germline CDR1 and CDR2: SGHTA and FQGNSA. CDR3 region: CASSRGTSGTNEQFF.

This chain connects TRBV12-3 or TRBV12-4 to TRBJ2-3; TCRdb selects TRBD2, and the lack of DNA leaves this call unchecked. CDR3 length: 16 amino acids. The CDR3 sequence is CASTGWAGGLTDTQYF.

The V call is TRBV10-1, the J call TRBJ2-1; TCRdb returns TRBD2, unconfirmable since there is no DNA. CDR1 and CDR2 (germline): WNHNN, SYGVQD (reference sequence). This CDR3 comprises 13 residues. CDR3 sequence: CASSESGRSEQFF.

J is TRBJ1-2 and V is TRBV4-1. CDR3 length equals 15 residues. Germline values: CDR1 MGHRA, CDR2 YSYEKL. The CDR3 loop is CASSLTRGVDYGYTF.

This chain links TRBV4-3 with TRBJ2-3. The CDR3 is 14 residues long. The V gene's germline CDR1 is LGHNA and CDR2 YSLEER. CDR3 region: CASSHTTADLTQYF.

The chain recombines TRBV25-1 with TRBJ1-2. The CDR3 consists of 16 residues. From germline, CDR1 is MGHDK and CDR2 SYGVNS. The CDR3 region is CASSEWADTTVYGYTF.

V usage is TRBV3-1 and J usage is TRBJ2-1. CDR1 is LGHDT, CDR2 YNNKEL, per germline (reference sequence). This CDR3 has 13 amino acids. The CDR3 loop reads CASSQRGRNEQFF.

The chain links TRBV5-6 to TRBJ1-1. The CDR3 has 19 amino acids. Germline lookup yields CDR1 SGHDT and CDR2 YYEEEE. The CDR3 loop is CASSLSLSTGSPGNTEAFF.

The CDR3 here is CASSLEYYQEFF. The gene calls are TRBV5-6 and TRBJ2-1. This CDR3 region has 12 residues. Germline V gene lookup returns CDR1 SGHDT and CDR2 YYEEEE.

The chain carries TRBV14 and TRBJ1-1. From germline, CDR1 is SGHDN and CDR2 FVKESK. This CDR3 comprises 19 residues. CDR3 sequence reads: CASSQVGGLWGALNTEAFF.